These 13 T cell receptor beta chains were all obtained from the same sample, sequenced in a study of cytomegalovirus exposure and HLA in healthy donors. Researchers ran the PCR with 60 Vbeta and 13 Jbeta primers. Clones were read by immunoSEQ multiplex PCR, and TCRdb kept only the in-frame ones, dropping some. This sample yields approximately 73,000 clones, of which about 64% are seen a single time; 5% to 6% belongs to the top ten. The sequencing sample was made of PBMCs. The receptors were gathered from a man aged 25-40 years in good health and CMV-seropositive.

The CDR3 region is CASSLTGANYGYTF. CDR3 bases: TGTGCCAGCAGTCTAACAGGAGCTAACTATGGCTACACCTTC. This chain connects TRBV28 to TRBJ1-2, with TRBD1 as a possible D gene (5 bases). Trimming cost V 5 bases and J 0 bases, with 10 bases left between them. Germline loops: CDR1 MDHEN, CDR2 SYDVKM. The CDR3 has 14 amino acids.

Comment on this clone: This sample also contains other DNA sequences that code for the same CDR3. V and J are TRBV6-4 and TRBJ2-3; maybe TRBD1 (6 bases). CDR1 MRHNA and CDR2 SNTAGT come from the germline V gene. Trimming removed 3 bases at V and 3 bases at J, with 10 bases between. The CDR3 runs to 14 residues. In nucleotides, the CDR3 is TGTGCCAGCAGTGATCAGGGGAGTACAGATACGCAGTATTTT. Protein: CASSDQGSTDTQYF.

The chain links TRBV10-3 to TRBJ2-2, with a tentative D call TRBD2 (6 bases). V lost 6 bases, J lost 4 bases, and 15 bases lay in between. This CDR3 region has 15 residues. Germline V CDR1 and CDR2: ENHRY, SYGVKD. The CDR3 loop is CAISPGQGGTGELFF. Here the CDR3 DNA reads TGTGCCATCAGCCCCGGGCAGGGAGGCACCGGGGAGCTGTTTTTT.

The chain joins TRBV5-1 to TRBJ1-2; 10 bases fit TRBD1. The CDR3 is 16 residues long. V gave up 4 bases and J gave up 7 bases; unmatched junction bases: 13. CDR1 and CDR2 (germline): SGHRS, YFSETQ. CDR3 nucleotide sequence: TGCGCCAGCAGCCCACTTAGGACAGGGGGAGGAGGTGGCTACACCTTC. Its protein is CASSPLRTGGGGGYTF.

The chain combines TRBV29-1 with TRBJ2-6, with D unresolved. Trimming removed 6 bases at V and 1 base at J, with 7 bases between. The CDR3 extends over 13 amino acids. Germline loops: CDR1 SQVTM, CDR2 ANQGSEA. For the CDR3, the DNA is TGCAGCGTGACTGGGTCTGGGGCCAACGTCCTGACTTTC. Translating gives CSVTGSGANVLTF.

The chain joins TRBV30 to TRBJ1-5; 10 nucleotides line up with TRBD1. Germline CDR1 reads GTSNPN; CDR2 reads SVGIG (reference sequence). The length of the CDR3 is 13 residues. The CDR3 protein is CVSGQGFNQPQHF. The DNA for the CDR3 is TGTGTATCGGGACAGGGGTTCAATCAGCCCCAGCATTTT. Looking up the rest from reference TRBV30 and TRBJ1-5 gives the full variable domain: SQTIHQWPATLVQPVGSPLSLECTVEGTSNPNLYWYRQAAGRGLQLLFYSVGIGQISSEVPQNLSASRPQDRQFILSSKKLLLSDSGFYLCVSGQGFNQPQHFGDGTRLSIL.

The V call is TRBV4-3, the J call TRBJ1-2, with a possible D match to TRBD1 (6 bases). Germline V gene sequence: CDR1 LGHNA, CDR2 YSLEER. Trimming removed 3 bases at V and 10 bases at J, with 18 bases between. The length of the CDR3 is 14 residues. CDR3 coding DNA: TGCGCCAGCAGCCATGCCCTACAGGGCCAAGACTACACCTTC. It translates to CASSHALQGQDYTF.

The rearrangement joins TRBV28 to TRBJ1-3; 8 nucleotides agree with TRBD1. V dropped 3 bases and J dropped 4; count of bases not matched to a gene: 5. Germline-derived CDR1 and CDR2 are MDHEN and SYDVKM. The CDR3 has 15 amino acids. DNA for the CDR3: TGTGCCAGCAGTTTGGGACAGGTCCCCGGAAACACCATATATTTT. Residues: CASSLGQVPGNTIYF.

The chain links TRBV5-4 to TRBJ1-4; no clear D gene. CDR1 SGHNT and CDR2 YYREEE come from the germline V gene (reference sequence). The V and J ends lost 0 bases and 5 bases respectively, with 11 bases between them. The CDR3 runs to 15 residues. The CDR3 DNA follows: TGTGCCAGCAGCTTGGGGAGGGAGCCAAATGAAAAACTGTTTTTT. Protein product: CASSLGREPNEKLFF.

The V call is TRBV5-1, the J call TRBJ1-4, with TRBD1 identical over 8 bases. CDR1 is SGHRS, CDR2 YFSETQ, per germline. V shed 2 bases, J shed 12 bases, and the junction held 6 bases outside the gene matches. This CDR3 is built from 13 residues. The CDR3 sequence: CASSFGAGGELFF. CDR3 bases: TGCGCCAGCAGCTTCGGTGCAGGGGGCGAACTGTTTTTT.

The chain carries TRBV14 and TRBJ2-3; D is unresolved. Looked up from germline, CDR1 is SGHDN and CDR2 is FVKESK. Trimming pared 0 bases from V and 4 bases from J, leaving 5 bases between. The CDR3 has 13 amino acids. The CDR3 sequence: CASSQDDSDTQYF. CDR3 DNA: TGTGCCAGCAGCCAAGATGACTCAGATACGCAGTATTTT.

The V gene is TRBV30, the J gene TRBJ1-6; TRBD1 matches 7 bases. Losses at the gene ends were 2 bases for V and 12 bases for J; bases not matched to a gene: 10. CDR3 length equals 14 residues. Germline V gene lookup returns CDR1 GTSNPN and CDR2 SVGIG (reference sequence). CDR3 region: CAWSRDREIQPLHF. For the CDR3, the DNA is TGTGCCTGGAGTCGGGACAGAGAGATTCAACCCCTCCACTTT.

This clone appeared a single time. Other DNA sequences in the sample encode the same CDR3. The chain recombines TRBV7-9 with TRBJ2-5, with TRBD2 matching 8 bases. Germline CDR1 SEHNR, CDR2 FQNEAQ (reference sequence). CDR3 length: 13 residues. Unmatched junction bases numbered 1, after V lost 2 bases and J lost 5 bases. Here the CDR3 DNA reads TGTGCCAGCAGCTTAACGGGGGGGGAGACCCAGTACTTC. This codes for CASSLTGGETQYF.